The TCR beta chain described here comes from a study of T cells in Graves' hyperthyroidism and ophthalmopathy. This clonotype was picked up a small number of times. Germline lookup yields CDR1 SGHNT and CDR2 YENEEA. The V and J ends lost 3 bases and 9 bases respectively, with 11 bases between them. This CDR3 has 13 amino acids. The TCR beta CDR3 regions underwent amplification using RNA transcripts as the source. HTBI primers were used for first-round RT-PCR of the TCR CDR3. MiXCR, run by TCRdb on the multiplex PCR reads, gives a single entry per CDR3 protein. This sample has roughly 500,000 distinct CDR3 sequences, with 15% to 20% found just once.

The sequence derives from a woman aged 30 to 39 with Graves' ophthalmopathy. Sequencing was done on a sample of blood. The rearrangement links TRBV11-3 to TRBJ2-2; D possibly matches TRBD1 or TRBD2 (5 bases each). The CDR3 nucleotides read TGTGCCAGCAGCTTCTCACGGGACCGGGAGCTGTTTTTT. It is translated as CASSFSRDRELFF.